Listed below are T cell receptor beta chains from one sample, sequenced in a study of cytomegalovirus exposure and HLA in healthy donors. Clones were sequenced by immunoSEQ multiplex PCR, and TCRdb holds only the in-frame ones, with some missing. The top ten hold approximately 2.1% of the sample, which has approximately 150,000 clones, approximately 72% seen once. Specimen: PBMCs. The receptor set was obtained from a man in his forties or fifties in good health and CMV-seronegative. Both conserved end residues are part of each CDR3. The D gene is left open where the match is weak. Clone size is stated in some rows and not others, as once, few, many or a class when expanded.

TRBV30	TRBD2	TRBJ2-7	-	TGTGCCTGGAGTCAAGTAACTAGCGGGAGGCCCTACGAGCAGTACTTC	CAWSQVTSGRPYEQYF
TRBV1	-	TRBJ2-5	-	TGCACCAGCAGCCTTGGCGCGGGGACCCAAGAGACCCAGTACTTC	CTSSLGAGTQETQYF
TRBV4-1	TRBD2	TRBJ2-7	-	TGCGCCAGCAGCCAAGGGCTGAATAGCGGGACGGCCTACGAGCAGTACTTC	CASSQGLNSGTAYEQYF
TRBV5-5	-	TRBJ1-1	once	TGTGCCAGCAGCTTGAGGACAGCGAACACTGAAGCTTTCTTT	CASSLRTANTEAFF
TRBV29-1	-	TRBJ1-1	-	TGCAGCGTTGCGGGGAGACGGAGGAACACTGAAGCTTTCTTT	CSVAGRRRNTEAFF
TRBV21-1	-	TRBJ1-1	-	TGTGCCAGCGCATCTCAGGGGGCTGGTACTGAAGCTTTCTTT	CASASQGAGTEAFF
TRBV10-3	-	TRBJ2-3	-	TGTGCCATCAGTCCAGAGGGCGATACGCAGTATTTT	CAISPEGDTQYF
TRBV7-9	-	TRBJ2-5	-	TGTGCCTCTAGGGGCAGTTCAGAGACCCAGTACTTC	CASRGSSETQYF
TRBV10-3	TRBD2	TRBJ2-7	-	TGTGCCATCAGTGGGAGTACTAGCGGGAGTTCCTACGAGCAGTACTTC	CAISGSTSGSSYEQYF
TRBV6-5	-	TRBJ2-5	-	TGTGCCAGCAGCATACAGGGTCAGCAAGAGACCCAGTACTTC	CASSIQGQQETQYF
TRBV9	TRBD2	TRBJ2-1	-	TGTGCCAGCAGCGTCTTGGCCGGAGCGGGGGACAATGAGCAGTTCTTC	CASSVLAGAGDNEQFF
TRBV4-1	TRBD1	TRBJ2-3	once	TGCGCCAGCAGCCATAAATACCCCGGGACAGGACGCACAGATACGCAGTATTTT	CASSHKYPGTGRTDTQYF
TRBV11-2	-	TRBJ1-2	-	TGTGCCAGCAGCTACAACAGGGAGGGCTACACCTTC	CASSYNREGYTF
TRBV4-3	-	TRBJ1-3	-	TGCGCCAGCAGCCAAGCTACCCTACCTGGAAACACCATATATTTT	CASSQATLPGNTIYF